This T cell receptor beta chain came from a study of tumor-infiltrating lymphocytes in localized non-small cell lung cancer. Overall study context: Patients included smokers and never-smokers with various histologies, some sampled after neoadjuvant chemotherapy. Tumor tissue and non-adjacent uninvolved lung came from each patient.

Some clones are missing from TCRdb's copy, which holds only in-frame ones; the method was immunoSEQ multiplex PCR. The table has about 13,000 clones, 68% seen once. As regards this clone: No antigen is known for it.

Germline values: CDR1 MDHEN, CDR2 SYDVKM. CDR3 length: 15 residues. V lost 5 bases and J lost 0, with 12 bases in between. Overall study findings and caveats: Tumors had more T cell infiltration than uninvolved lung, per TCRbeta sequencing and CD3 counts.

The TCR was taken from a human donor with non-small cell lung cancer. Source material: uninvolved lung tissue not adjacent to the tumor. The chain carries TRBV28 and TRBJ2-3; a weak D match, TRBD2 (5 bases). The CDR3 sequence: CASSGPSGSTDTQYF. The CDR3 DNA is TGTGCCAGCAGTGGACCCAGCGGTAGCACAGATACGCAGTATTTT.